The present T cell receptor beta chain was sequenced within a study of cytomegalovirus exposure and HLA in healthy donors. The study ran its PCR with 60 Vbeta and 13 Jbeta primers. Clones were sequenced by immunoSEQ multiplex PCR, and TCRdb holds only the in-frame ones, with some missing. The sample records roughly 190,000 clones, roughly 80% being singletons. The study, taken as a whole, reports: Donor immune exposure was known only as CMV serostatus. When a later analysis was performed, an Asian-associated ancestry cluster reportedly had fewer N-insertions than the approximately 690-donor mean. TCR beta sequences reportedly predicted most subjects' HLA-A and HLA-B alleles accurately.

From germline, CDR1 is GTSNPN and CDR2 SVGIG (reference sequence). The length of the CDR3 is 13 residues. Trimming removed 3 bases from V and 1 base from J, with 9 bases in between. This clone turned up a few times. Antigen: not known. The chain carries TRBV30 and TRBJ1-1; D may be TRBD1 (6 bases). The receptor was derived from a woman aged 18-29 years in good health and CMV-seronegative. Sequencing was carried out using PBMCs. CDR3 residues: CAWRGAANTEAFF. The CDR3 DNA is TGTGCCTGGAGGGGGGCAGCGAACACTGAAGCTTTCTTT.